This T cell receptor beta chain was identified in a study of sequential checkpoint blockade in melanoma. Only one count was recorded for this clone. Assay: immunoSEQ multiplex PCR; the TCRdb copy retains only in-frame clones and omits some. The table has about 29,000 clones, roughly 80% seen once; the top ten hold approximately 12%. Treatment: randomized to nivolumab then ipilimumab (arm A) or the reverse (arm B). Patients had received no earlier DNA-damaging chemotherapy. From thawed PBMCs, live CD3+CD8+ cells negative for CD19 and CD56 were sorted. The sample here was CD8+ T cells sorted from blood (inferred from file names), taken from a patient given nivolumab and ipilimumab in sequence. The sequence was collected from a human donor with melanoma.

The CDR3 coding sequence is TGTGCCAGCTCACTCCAGGGGGGTAGCGATGGCTACACCTTC. This codes for CASSLQGGSDGYTF. The chain links TRBV18 to TRBJ1-2; 7 bases match TRBD1. Germline trimming cut 4 bases from V and 6 bases from J; bases unmatched to any gene: 8. CDR3 length equals 14 residues. The germline V gene has CDR1 KGHSH and CDR2 LQKENI.